Listed below are T cell receptor beta chains from one sample, sequenced in a study of blood T cells in healthy people across ages. MiXCR, applied by TCRdb to the 5' RACE reads, yields one record per CDR3 protein. This table holds 660,000 or so distinct CDR3 sequences, around 54% found once. Sequencing was carried out using blood. Source of these receptors: a man in his 60s in good health. Both conserved end residues are part of each CDR3. D genes are given only for firm matches. The listing skips clone size in some rows; elsewhere it reads once, few, many or a size class.

J gene: TRBJ1-2; clone size: -; V gene: TRBV29-1; D gene: -; CDR3 DNA: TGCAGCGTTGAGGTTCGGGGGTTTCGTAACTATGGCTACACCTTC; CDR3 protein: CSVEVRGFRNYGYTF
J gene: TRBJ2-7; clone size: -; V gene: TRBV5-1; D gene: -; CDR3 DNA: TGCGCCAGCAGCTTGGAATCACCCTACGAGCAGTACTTC; CDR3 protein: CASSLESPYEQYF
J gene: TRBJ2-4; clone size: -; V gene: TRBV3-1; D gene: TRBD1; CDR3 DNA: TGTGCCAGCAGCCGACAGGGAGCGCAGTACTTC; CDR3 protein: CASSRQGAQYF
J gene: TRBJ2-5; clone size: -; V gene: TRBV9; D gene: TRBD2; CDR3 DNA: TGTGCCAGCAGCGTAGGCGGGGGGGCGGAGACCCAGTACTTC; CDR3 protein: CASSVGGGAETQYF
J gene: TRBJ1-4; clone size: -; V gene: TRBV7-9; D gene: -; CDR3 DNA: TGTGCCAGCAGCTTAGGGCAGTCGGAACTGTTTTTT; CDR3 protein: CASSLGQSELFF
J gene: TRBJ1-2; clone size: -; V gene: TRBV12-3/TRBV12-4; D gene: -; CDR3 DNA: TGTGCCAGCAGCCGACCATCGGTGATGCAAAACTATGGCTACACCTTC; CDR3 protein: CASSRPSVMQNYGYTF
J gene: TRBJ2-6; clone size: once; V gene: TRBV4-1; D gene: -; CDR3 DNA: TGCGCCAGCAGGAGACCCGGGACAAGCGGGGCCAACGCCCTGACTTTC; CDR3 protein: CASRRPGTSGANALTF
J gene: TRBJ1-6; clone size: -; V gene: TRBV21-1; D gene: -; CDR3 DNA: TGTGTCAGCAGCAAAGAAACCGGGACAGCAAATTCACCCCTCCACTTT; CDR3 protein: CVSSKETGTANSPLHF
J gene: TRBJ2-3; clone size: -; V gene: TRBV6-5; D gene: -; CDR3 DNA: TGTGCCAGCAGTCTGCAGGGGTCCGAGTCAGATACGCAGTATTTT; CDR3 protein: CASSLQGSESDTQYF
J gene: TRBJ1-2; clone size: few; V gene: TRBV7-2; D gene: TRBD1; CDR3 DNA: TGTGCCAGCAGTTCCGACAGGGTCTATGGCTACACCTTC; CDR3 protein: CASSSDRVYGYTF
J gene: TRBJ2-7; clone size: -; V gene: TRBV7-9; D gene: TRBD1; CDR3 DNA: TGTGCCAGCAGCGTTCCGGGACAGTCCTACGAGCAGTACTTC; CDR3 protein: CASSVPGQSYEQYF
J gene: TRBJ2-5; clone size: -; V gene: TRBV10-1; D gene: -; CDR3 DNA: TGCGCCAGCAGTGATGGGGGGAACCAAGAGACCCAGTACTTC; CDR3 protein: CASSDGGNQETQYF
J gene: TRBJ1-1; clone size: -; V gene: TRBV20-1; D gene: -; CDR3 DNA: TGCAGTGCTAGAGGGGAGGGGCCGGACACTGAAGCTTTCTTT; CDR3 protein: CSARGEGPDTEAFF
J gene: TRBJ2-1; clone size: few; V gene: TRBV15; D gene: TRBD1; CDR3 DNA: TGTGCCACCAGCACCAGACAGGGGGGCTCCTACAATGAGCAGTTCTTC; CDR3 protein: CATSTRQGGSYNEQFF
J gene: TRBJ2-1; clone size: -; V gene: TRBV5-1; D gene: -; CDR3 DNA: TGCGCCAGCAGCTCACTTACGACTGGGGACAATGAGCAGTTCTTC; CDR3 protein: CASSSLTTGDNEQFF
J gene: TRBJ2-7; clone size: -; V gene: TRBV7-2; D gene: -; CDR3 DNA: TGTGCCAGCAGCTTAGCGGCGACGTCCCCCTGGTACTTC; CDR3 protein: CASSLAATSPWYF
J gene: TRBJ2-2; clone size: once; V gene: TRBV5-1; D gene: -; CDR3 DNA: TGCGCCAGCAGCTTGACTGGTGCAGGTTCGAACACCGGGGAGCTGTTTTTT; CDR3 protein: CASSLTGAGSNTGELFF
J gene: TRBJ1-2; clone size: few; V gene: TRBV5-1; D gene: -; CDR3 DNA: TGTGCCAGCAGTTTAGGAGGAGATGGCTACACCTTC; CDR3 protein: CASSLGGDGYTF
J gene: TRBJ2-1; clone size: -; V gene: TRBV29-1; D gene: TRBD2; CDR3 DNA: TGCAGCACCGACCCTAGCGGGGGCTCCTACAATGAGCAGTTCTTC; CDR3 protein: CSTDPSGGSYNEQFF
J gene: TRBJ2-5; clone size: few; V gene: TRBV12-3/TRBV12-4; D gene: TRBD2; CDR3 DNA: TGTGCCAGCAGGGGAGGGCAAGAGACCCAGTACTTC; CDR3 protein: CASRGGQETQYF
J gene: TRBJ2-1; clone size: -; V gene: TRBV4-2; D gene: -; CDR3 DNA: TGTGCCAGCAGCCAAGGGGATGGCGGGGGCCCTTACAATGAGCAGTTCTTC; CDR3 protein: CASSQGDGGGPYNEQFF
J gene: TRBJ2-7; clone size: -; V gene: TRBV7-2; D gene: -; CDR3 DNA: TGTGCCAGCAGCTTCGGCCTCTCCTACGAGCAGTACTTC; CDR3 protein: CASSFGLSYEQYF
J gene: TRBJ1-6; clone size: -; V gene: TRBV20-1; D gene: TRBD1; CDR3 DNA: TGCAGTGCTATGGGACAGGGCTATAATTCACCCCTCCACTTT; CDR3 protein: CSAMGQGYNSPLHF
J gene: TRBJ2-3; clone size: once; V gene: TRBV12-3/TRBV12-4; D gene: -; CDR3 DNA: TGTGCCAGCAGCCTGAGCGGTTTTAGCACAGATACGCAGTATTTT; CDR3 protein: CASSLSGFSTDTQYF
J gene: TRBJ2-7; clone size: -; V gene: TRBV3-1; D gene: -; CDR3 DNA: TGTGCCAGCAGCCTACACAGGGTACGTTGCACCTACGAGCAGTACTTC; CDR3 protein: CASSLHRVRCTYEQYF
J gene: TRBJ2-7; clone size: -; V gene: TRBV12-3/TRBV12-4; D gene: -; CDR3 DNA: TGTGCCAGCAGTTTTCAGGGGGGCTCCTACAATGAGCAGTACTTC; CDR3 protein: CASSFQGGSYNEQYF
J gene: TRBJ2-5; clone size: -; V gene: TRBV5-1; D gene: -; CDR3 DNA: TGCGCCAGCAGCGAACCCGGGACTGAAGAGACCCAGTACTTC; CDR3 protein: CASSEPGTEETQYF
J gene: TRBJ1-1; clone size: -; V gene: TRBV15; D gene: -; CDR3 DNA: TGTGCCACCAGCAGGCTGGACAGATTGAACACTGAAGCTTTCTTT; CDR3 protein: CATSRLDRLNTEAFF
J gene: TRBJ2-7; clone size: few; V gene: TRBV20-1; D gene: TRBD1; CDR3 DNA: TGCAGTGCTACGCGGGGGACAGGGGGCAAAGAGCAGTACTTC; CDR3 protein: CSATRGTGGKEQYF
J gene: TRBJ1-1; clone size: -; V gene: TRBV20-1; D gene: TRBD1; CDR3 DNA: TGCAGTGCTAGGGAACAGGGGCTGAACACTGAAGCTTTCTTT; CDR3 protein: CSAREQGLNTEAFF
J gene: TRBJ1-4; clone size: -; V gene: TRBV3-1; D gene: -; CDR3 DNA: TGTGCCAGCAGCCAAGATTTGGGGGGAGTTAATGAAAAACTGTTTTTT; CDR3 protein: CASSQDLGGVNEKLFF
J gene: TRBJ1-6; clone size: -; V gene: TRBV7-9; D gene: TRBD1; CDR3 DNA: TGTGCCAGCAGCTCGGGGACAGGTCTCACCCTCCACTTT; CDR3 protein: CASSSGTGLTLHF
J gene: TRBJ2-6; clone size: -; V gene: TRBV20-1; D gene: TRBD2; CDR3 DNA: TGCAGTGCTAAGGCGGGGGGGTTGAAGGCTGGGGCCAACGTCCTGACTTTC; CDR3 protein: CSAKAGGLKAGANVLTF
J gene: TRBJ1-5; clone size: -; V gene: TRBV27; D gene: TRBD1; CDR3 DNA: TGTGCCAGCAGCCAACTTCCAGTGGGACAGGGGACTCAGCCCCAGCATTTT; CDR3 protein: CASSQLPVGQGTQPQHF
J gene: TRBJ1-2; clone size: -; V gene: TRBV12-3/TRBV12-4; D gene: -; CDR3 DNA: TGTGCCAGCAGTTTGGTGCCAGTTAACTATGGCTACACCTTC; CDR3 protein: CASSLVPVNYGYTF
J gene: TRBJ2-5; clone size: -; V gene: TRBV3-1; D gene: -; CDR3 DNA: TGTGCCAGCAGCCAAACGAGGGGGGAGACCCAGTACTTC; CDR3 protein: CASSQTRGETQYF
J gene: TRBJ1-1; clone size: once; V gene: TRBV12-3/TRBV12-4; D gene: -; CDR3 DNA: TGTGCCAGCAGTCTCACAGAAAGGGGAGGAGGAGCTTTCTTT; CDR3 protein: CASSLTERGGGAFF
J gene: TRBJ1-5; clone size: -; V gene: TRBV24-1; D gene: -; CDR3 DNA: TGTGCCACCAGTGACGGCCCCAATCAGCCCCAGCATTTT; CDR3 protein: CATSDGPNQPQHF
J gene: TRBJ2-5; clone size: -; V gene: TRBV20-1; D gene: TRBD2; CDR3 DNA: TGCAGTGGGGAGTTAGCGGGGGCCTCCGGAGAGACCCAGTACTTC; CDR3 protein: CSGELAGASGETQYF
J gene: TRBJ2-5; clone size: few; V gene: TRBV20-1; D gene: TRBD2; CDR3 DNA: TGCAGTGCTAGAGATGGGGCTAGCGGAGGGGAGACCCAGTACTTC; CDR3 protein: CSARDGASGGETQYF
J gene: TRBJ2-1; clone size: once; V gene: TRBV11-2; D gene: TRBD1; CDR3 DNA: TGTGCCAGCAGCTTAGATCTGGGGACAGGGTGGAATGAGCAGTTCTTC; CDR3 protein: CASSLDLGTGWNEQFF
J gene: TRBJ1-6; clone size: few; V gene: TRBV7-2; D gene: -; CDR3 DNA: TGTGCCAGCAGCACTACGGGAGATCCAAATAATTCACCCCTCCACTTT; CDR3 protein: CASSTTGDPNNSPLHF
J gene: TRBJ2-5; clone size: -; V gene: TRBV5-4; D gene: -; CDR3 DNA: TGTGCCAGCAGCCCAGACCCTAGGGAGGAGACCCAGTACTTC; CDR3 protein: CASSPDPREETQYF
J gene: TRBJ2-2; clone size: -; V gene: TRBV7-9; D gene: -; CDR3 DNA: TGTGCCAGCAGCTCCTACTACGGCGAGACTAGGGCCATACGGACCGGGGAGCTGTTTTTT; CDR3 protein: CASSSYYGETRAIRTGELFF
J gene: TRBJ2-7; clone size: -; V gene: TRBV18; D gene: TRBD1; CDR3 DNA: TGTGCCAGCTCACCGCGGACAGGGGCCCACGAGCAGTACTTC; CDR3 protein: CASSPRTGAHEQYF
J gene: TRBJ2-7; clone size: -; V gene: TRBV12-5; D gene: -; CDR3 DNA: TGTGCTAGTGGTTTGGCCACTAAGAAAGGGTACTTC; CDR3 protein: CASGLATKKGYF
J gene: TRBJ2-7; clone size: -; V gene: TRBV7-2; D gene: -; CDR3 DNA: TGTGCCAGCAGCCAGCGGGCCGGGAGAGGCTACGAGCAGTACTTC; CDR3 protein: CASSQRAGRGYEQYF
J gene: TRBJ2-5; clone size: few; V gene: TRBV6-2/TRBV6-3; D gene: TRBD2; CDR3 DNA: TGTGCCAGCAGTTACAGACTAGCGGGGTATCAAGAGACCCAGTACTTC; CDR3 protein: CASSYRLAGYQETQYF
J gene: TRBJ2-5; clone size: many; V gene: TRBV3-1; D gene: -; CDR3 DNA: TGTGCCAGCAGCCAAGACCAAGAGACCCAGTACTTC; CDR3 protein: CASSQDQETQYF
J gene: TRBJ2-7; clone size: -; V gene: TRBV6-1; D gene: TRBD1; CDR3 DNA: TGTGCCAGCAGACTGGGACAGGGGATCTACGAGCAGTACTTC; CDR3 protein: CASRLGQGIYEQYF
J gene: TRBJ2-5; clone size: -; V gene: TRBV10-3; D gene: TRBD2; CDR3 DNA: TGTGCCATCAGTGACTCTAGCGGGGGGGCAGAGACCCAGTACTTC; CDR3 protein: CAISDSSGGAETQYF
J gene: TRBJ1-2; clone size: -; V gene: TRBV28; D gene: -; CDR3 DNA: TGTGCCAGCAGTCCGGGGGGCTGGAGCTATGGCTACACCTTC; CDR3 protein: CASSPGGWSYGYTF
J gene: TRBJ2-5; clone size: -; V gene: TRBV20-1; D gene: TRBD1; CDR3 DNA: TGCAGTGCTCGGGACAGGGAAGAGACCCAGTACTTC; CDR3 protein: CSARDREETQYF
J gene: TRBJ2-4; clone size: few; V gene: TRBV12-3/TRBV12-4; D gene: -; CDR3 DNA: TGTGCCAGCAGTTTTCAAGCCCCTGGAAACATTCAGTACTTC; CDR3 protein: CASSFQAPGNIQYF
J gene: TRBJ2-7; clone size: once; V gene: TRBV7-8; D gene: -; CDR3 DNA: TGTGCCAGCAGCTTATTCCCGAGGGCCTCCGAGCAGTACTTC; CDR3 protein: CASSLFPRASEQYF
J gene: TRBJ1-2; clone size: -; V gene: TRBV20-1; D gene: TRBD1; CDR3 DNA: TGCAGTGCTGATAGGACAGGGGGAATCTATGGCTACACCTTC; CDR3 protein: CSADRTGGIYGYTF